This TCR beta chain was recorded in a study of blood T cells in healthy people across ages (dated by TCRdb to the mid-2010s). Regarding the study in general: In model experiments, template switching captured roughly one uniquely barcoded TCR beta cDNA molecule for every two T cells. Two additional independent replicas of 1 million unique cDNA reads from the same blood draw were analyzed for two donors (one aged 18 to 30 and one aged 80 or older). Using deep sequencing normalized with unique cDNA molecular identifiers, the study measured how TCR beta repertoire diversity changes with age. The donors were split into four age groups: young (average about 16 years), middle-aged (more than 35), aged (over 55) and long-lived (under 90). To avoid experimental bias, donors of different ages were spread randomly across the sequencing lanes. Beyond this particular receptor, the publication reports: Because profiling used bulk unsorted PBMCs, naive and antigen-experienced compartments could not be compared conclusively. Total diversity estimates from one million sequenced T cells were considered lower bounds and underestimates. Observed TCR beta diversity per million T cells fell roughly linearly with age, and a significant reduction was already apparent by age around 36. Because donor CMV infection status was unknown, age-related changes in expanded clonotypes were potentially confounded. Compared with the aged group, more naive CD4+ T cells, fewer expanded clones and increased TCR diversity were shown by the long-lived group, suggesting age selection. Observed TCR beta diversity correlated strongly with the percentage of naive T cells measured by flow cytometry.

The method was 5' RACE. Sequencing relied on an Illumina HiSeq 2500. A second roughly 7 to 11 cycle PCR used a sample-barcoded 5' primer and a J-beta primer mix. A unique molecular identifier was introduced onto each TCR beta cDNA molecule by a template-switch 5' adaptor carrying 12 random nucleotides. At least 2.5 million CDR3-containing paired-end reads were obtained from each sample. The Mint cDNA synthesis kit, primed by a TRBC-specific oligonucleotide, was used to synthesize first-strand cDNA from all RNA. After uracil-DNA glycosylase treatment, a first 18-cycle PCR used universal primers M1SS and BC2_uni_R on all cDNA. Per the source publication's procedure: For normalization, 1 million high-quality reads were randomly selected from each sample, with every read carrying a distinct molecular identifier. Instead of being binned into consensus sequences, reads with shared molecular identifiers were discarded. CDR3 identification, clonotype clustering and error correction used MiTCR with a Q25 quality threshold and the strictest error-elimination algorithm. A nonparametric unseen species model with Euler transformation was used to estimate lower-bound total TCR beta diversity. Using fastp at Q25 and MiXCR, TCRdb reprocessed the public reads and kept productive beta chains. Rows with one shared CDR3 protein collapse into an entry with the most common genes and DNA. The V and J calls were determined by TCRdb, not by the authors. Here the sample has over 1,200,000 distinct CDR3 sequences; 59% occur a single time. The ten biggest clones cover over 5.5% of the sample.

In this sample, this clonotype turned up a few times. The antigen it binds to is not known. No much larger clone is present one base from it, and per-base qualities are unavailable. Trimming takes 6 bases off V and 0 bases off J; junction bases not matched to a gene: 8. As encoded in the germline V gene, CDR1 is MNHNS while CDR2 is SASEGT. Inclusive of the bounding cysteine and phenylalanine, the CDR3 is 17 residues long. Left in the record is the CDR3 DNA by itself, 51 bases read in frame from the first base. Donors were 39 systemically healthy Caucasian individuals from Russia aged roughly 6 to 100 years. Roughly 9.5 milliliters of peripheral blood were drawn from each donor into EDTA-treated Vacutainer tubes. Ficoll-Paque density-gradient centrifugation was used to isolate PBMCs, with at least 6 million per sample. Total RNA, at least 6 micrograms per sample, was extracted from PBMCs with Trizol reagent. Naive CD45RAhigh/CD27high T cell percentages were measured by flow cytometry on a PBMC aliquot from every donor.

The rearranged segments are TRBV6-1 and TRBJ2-7, with 13 central nucleotides matching TRBD2. This sequence originates from a man between 18 and 29 years old in good health. Input material: blood. The CDR3 is CASRQTSGGTSSYEQYF. Here is the DNA: TGTGCCAGCAGGCAGACTAGCGGGGGGACGAGCTCCTACGAGCAGTACTTC.